The clone carrying this TCR beta chain was observed at least ten times. The antigen remains unidentified. The entry originates in a study of T cells in Graves' hyperthyroidism and ophthalmopathy. Study observations and caveats: For ophthalmopathy, model prediction preceded onset by a median 6.5 months.

RNA transcripts served as the template for amplifying TCR beta CDR3 regions. With the HTBI primer set, the TCR CDR3 went through a first round of RT-PCR. TCRdb itself ran the multiplex PCR reads through MiXCR, one entry per CDR3 protein. The sample records hundreds of thousands of distinct CDR3 sequences, 13% to 15% being singletons. Not enrolled were patients with uncontrolled infection, other autoimmune disease, pregnancy or lactation. Per germline, CDR1 MNHNS and CDR2 SASEGT. This CDR3 comprises 15 residues. V lost 6 bases and J lost 6, with 21 bases in between. Sequencing was carried out using blood. The rearrangement links TRBV6-1 to TRBJ2-7; D may be TRBD1 or TRBD2 (5 bases each). This receptor was taken from a woman aged 50 to 60 with Graves' ophthalmopathy. CDR3 nucleotide sequence: TGTGCCAGCAGAGATAATCCCGGGACCGTCGCCGAGCAGTACTTC. This translates into CASRDNPGTVAEQYF.